The subject of this entry is one T cell receptor beta chain. This clonotype has a count of ten or more. Its antigen is unknown. Per-base quality was not reported, and no clone a single base away is much larger than it. Ficoll-Paque density gradient centrifugation was the method used to isolate PBMCs. The data originate from a study of T-cell memory formation after mild COVID-19 (dated by TCRdb to the early 2020s). Concerning the study at large: Most TCR sequence clusters were specific to one of the two donors. In a couple of donors, T-cell clones that expanded and contracted after mild COVID-19 were tracked by sequencing TCRalpha and TCRbeta repertoires over time. Two young, previously healthy adult volunteers, one female and one male, were included in the cohort. Summary of the overall study and its limitations: SARS-CoV-2 specificity of the second-wave clones peaking on day 37 was not confirmed. The detection of some responding clones in pre-infection memory suggests that pre-existing cross-reactive memory T cells joined the SARS-CoV-2 response. Clones that contracted from day 15 to 85 showed balanced CD4/CD8 phenotypes, whereas a second wave of clones that expanded from day 15 to 37 leaned towards CD4+. Contracting CD4+ clones were found mainly in CM and EM memory subsets, while CD8+ clones were enriched in EMRA. The study covered only two mild cases, and larger cohorts including severe cases with pre-infection samples were considered necessary.

Data came from an Illumina NovaSeq 6000. cDNA libraries for TCRalpha and TCRbeta were prepared by 5'RACE using constant-segment primers, with sample barcodes and unique molecular identifiers added. Trizol reagent was used to extract RNA from every sample. The libraries were amplified in two PCR steps, and the second step added a second sample barcode and Illumina TruSeq adapters. Sequencing of the libraries was done on an Illumina NovaSeq, producing 2 x 150 bp paired-end reads. For the original study's pipeline: The reads were demultiplexed and collapsed into UMI-guided consensus sequences using migec v1.2.7. With mixcr v2.1.11, UMI consensuses were aligned to TRA and TRB V and J templates and assembled into clonotypes. A clonotype was counted as expanded or contracted only if both edgeR and NoisET called the change significant, with noise models trained on biological replicates. For edgeR calls, the thresholds were a false discovery rate-adjusted p below 0.01 and a log2 fold-change of 1. As an exploratory analysis of dynamics, PCA with hierarchical clustering was applied to max-normalized trajectories of the 1000 most abundant clonotypes. Each responding clone was given a CD4 or CD8 phenotype based on the CD4+ and CD8+ repertoires, which had been sequenced separately. TCRdb cleaned the public reads at Q25 with fastp, built clones with MiXCR and kept in-frame beta chains. One record per CDR3 amino acid sequence lists the most common genes and DNA. It is TCRdb's table, rather than the study itself, that gives the V and J calls and clone size. The sample includes hundreds of thousands of distinct CDR3 sequences, with over 13% observed a single time. The ten largest clonotypes hold about 20% of the sample.

The receptor was isolated from a man younger than 35 who had mild COVID-19 (a few samples of this study predate the infection). The sample titles of this study are shuffled in the database, so cell type and time point are left out; the donor was told from shared clones. The sequencing sample was made of PBMCs or a T cell subset sorted from them (not recorded which).

DNA sequence: TGTGCCACCCGGGGACAGGTCACAGATACGCAGTATTTT. Its coded protein is CATRGQVTDTQYF. The sequence joins TRBV24-1 to TRBJ2-3, and TRBD1 aligns with 8 junction nucleotides. From its cysteine to its phenylalanine, the CDR3 spans 13 amino acids. Only CDR3 DNA is held: 39 bases, read in frame from base 1. CDR1 and CDR2 are read off the germline V gene as KGHDR and SFDVKD. Trimming takes 9 bases off V and 2 bases off J; junction bases not matched to a gene: 3.